The 15 T cell receptor beta chains listed next were all sequenced from one sample in a study of lymphopenia after photon versus proton radiotherapy. Assay used: immunoSEQ multiplex PCR; TCRdb lists only in-frame clones, some missing. The sample has 40,000 or so clones, about 94% seen once; the top ten hold around 15%. The sample here was peripheral blood, taken from a patient treated with photon-based radiotherapy. These receptors were obtained from a man aged 55 to 70 with cholangiocarcinoma.

The V and J genes are TRBV20-1 and TRBJ2-7; D unclear. CDR3 length equals 10 residues. The V end lost 3 bases, the J end lost 6 bases, and 6 bases lay between the germline ends. Per the germline V gene, CDR1 is DFQATT and CDR2 is SNEGSKA (reference sequence). The CDR3 nucleotides read TGCAGTGCTAGTCTTTCCGAGCAGTACTTC. It specifies CSASLSEQYF.

The J gene is TRBJ2-5, the V gene TRBV11-2, with D possibly matching TRBD1 (5 bases). CDR1 is SGHAT, CDR2 FQNNGV, per germline. There are 14 residues in the CDR3. Between the trimmed V and J ends, which lost 0 bases and 3 bases, there was a span of 8 bases. The CDR3 region has the DNA TGTGCCAGCAGCTTAGAGGTCAGGGAAGAGACCCAGTACTTC. Encoded protein: CASSLEVREETQYF.

V is TRBV5-1 and J is TRBJ2-1; 10 nucleotides match TRBD2. The CDR3 extends over 15 amino acids. V was clipped by 4 bases and J by 6 bases; unmatched bases: 7. Germline CDR1 is SGHRS and CDR2 is YFSETQ. CDR3 region: CASSHPAGGVNEQFF. The CDR3, as DNA: TGCGCCAGCAGCCACCCAGCGGGGGGGGTCAATGAGCAGTTCTTC.

The rearrangement uses TRBV5-4 and TRBJ2-1; D may be TRBD1 (6 bases). Germline CDR1 reads SGHNT; CDR2 reads YYREEE (reference sequence). The CDR3 has 16 amino acids. Trimming took off 6 bases at V and 1 base at J, with 17 bases between the two ends. The CDR3 DNA reads TGTGCCAGCATTGGTCCCGGGACACCTTCCTACAATGAGCAGTTCTTC. Translation gives CASIGPGTPSYNEQFF.

V gene TRBV9 combines with J gene TRBJ1-2, with 8 bases matching TRBD1. Germline values: CDR1 SGDLS, CDR2 YYNGEE. V dropped 4 bases and J dropped 2; count of bases not matched to a gene: 7. The CDR3 runs 15 residues. The CDR3 sequence: CASSTDRAENYGYTF. CDR3 nucleotides: TGTGCCAGCAGCACGGACAGGGCTGAGAACTATGGCTACACCTTC. The whole variable domain, remainder taken from reference TRBV9 and TRBJ1-2, is DSGVTQTPKHLITATGQRVTLRCSPRSGDLSVYWYQQSLDQGLQFLIQYYNGEERAKGNILERFSAQQFPDLHSELNLSSLELGDSALYFCASSTDRAENYGYTFGSGTRLTVV.

This chain joins TRBV7-9 and TRBJ2-5; 7 nucleotides align to TRBD2. Germline lookup yields CDR1 SEHNR and CDR2 FQNEAQ (reference sequence). V was clipped by 5 bases and J by 5 bases; unmatched bases: 8. The CDR3 runs to 14 residues. The CDR3 region is CASSPGLGGETQYF. Written as DNA, the CDR3 is TGTGCCAGCAGCCCCGGACTAGGCGGGGAGACCCAGTACTTC. The whole variable domain, filled in from reference TRBV7-9 and TRBJ2-5, reads DTGVSQNPRHKITKRGQNVTFRCDPISEHNRLYWYRQTLGQGPEFLTYFQNEAQLEKSRLLSDRFSAERPKGSFSTLEIQRTEQGDSAMYLCASSPGLGGETQYFGPGTRLLVL.

Only one count was recorded for this clone. The V and J genes are TRBV19 and TRBJ2-7, with D possibly being TRBD2 (6 bases). The ends were cut back, 8 bases at V and 0 bases at J, with 14 bases in the middle. The length of the CDR3 is 14 residues. CDR1 and CDR2 from the germline V gene are LNHDA and SQIVND (reference sequence). For the CDR3, the DNA is TGTGCCAGTCAACGTAGCGGAAACTCCTACGAGCAGTACTTC. Translation gives CASQRSGNSYEQYF.

The genes are TRBV28 and TRBJ1-3; D might be TRBD1 (5 bases). The CDR3 loop spans 13 amino acids. The V gene's germline CDR1 is MDHEN and CDR2 SYDVKM. V lost 4 bases, J lost 2 bases, and 6 bases lay in between. For the CDR3, the DNA is TGTGCCAGCAGTTCCAGGGCTGGAAACACCATATATTTT. Its protein is CASSSRAGNTIYF.

CDR3 sequence: CASSQDSKLAANVLTF. The CDR3, as DNA: TGCGCCAGCAGCCAAGATAGTAAACTTGCGGCCAACGTCCTGACTTTC. This chain joins TRBV4-3 and TRBJ2-6; D is ambiguous. V was cut by 0 bases and J by 6 bases, with 12 bases left in between. From germline, CDR1 is LGHNA and CDR2 YSLEER. The length of the CDR3 is 16 residues.

The chain uses TRBV4-2 and TRBJ2-3; 12 bases match TRBD2. V was pared by 6 bases and J by 1 base, with 8 bases of the junction left unmatched. Germline V CDR1 and CDR2: LGHNA, YNFKEQ. The length of the CDR3 is 17 residues. The CDR3 coding sequence is TGTGCCAGCAGTAGCCTAGCGGGGGGGATTGGCACAGATACGCAGTATTTT. Its protein product is CASSSLAGGIGTDTQYF.

This chain links TRBV5-1 with TRBJ2-7; 7 nucleotides line up with TRBD1. V dropped 0 bases and J dropped 3; count of bases not matched to a gene: 6. CDR1 and CDR2 (germline): SGHRS, YFSETQ. The CDR3 is made up of 15 amino acids. The CDR3 region has the DNA TGCGCCAGCAGCTTGGGGACAGGTCCGATCTACGAGCAGTACTTC. Its protein is CASSLGTGPIYEQYF. The full variable domain, its missing parts supplied by reference TRBV5-1 and TRBJ2-7, is KAGVTQTPRYLIKTRGQQVTLSCSPISGHRSVSWYQQTPGQGLQFLFEYFSETQRNKGNFPGRFSGRQFSNSRSEMNVSTLELGDSALYLCASSLGTGPIYEQYFGPGTRLTVT.

V gene TRBV29-1 combines with J gene TRBJ1-1; D uncertain. V was trimmed by 4 bases and J by 0 bases, leaving 9 bases between them. The CDR3 spans 13 residues. From germline, CDR1 is SQVTM and CDR2 ANQGSEA. Written as DNA, the CDR3 is TGCAGCGTTGGGTTGACCATGAACACTGAAGCTTTCTTT. Translating gives CSVGLTMNTEAFF.

V usage is TRBV6-1 and J usage is TRBJ2-1, with 9 nucleotides matching TRBD1. Germline lookup yields CDR1 MNHNS and CDR2 SASEGT. This CDR3 contains 15 residues. After removal of 5 bases from V and 5 bases from J, the junction contained 7 bases not matched to a gene. CDR3 in amino acids: CASSSGTGWDNEQFF. CDR3 in DNA: TGTGCCAGCAGTTCCGGGACAGGGTGGGACAATGAGCAGTTCTTC.

The V and J genes are TRBV19 and TRBJ1-2; no clear D. V was cut by 5 bases and J by 5 bases, with 18 bases left in between. CDR1 and CDR2 (germline): LNHDA, SQIVND (reference sequence). The CDR3 totals 15 residues. CDR3: CASSPLGGPLYGYTF. The CDR3 nucleotides read TGTGCCAGTAGTCCCCTGGGAGGCCCCCTTTATGGCTACACCTTC.

The rearrangement uses TRBV5-1 and TRBJ2-5; 8 bases are shared with TRBD2. Germline V gene sequence: CDR1 SGHRS, CDR2 YFSETQ. Trimming took 0 bases from V and 2 from J; bases not matched to a gene: 9. This CDR3 contains 17 residues. The CDR3 is CASSLAAGGAGQETQYF. The CDR3 nucleotides read TGCGCCAGCAGCTTGGCCGCGGGGGGCGCGGGGCAAGAGACCCAGTACTTC.